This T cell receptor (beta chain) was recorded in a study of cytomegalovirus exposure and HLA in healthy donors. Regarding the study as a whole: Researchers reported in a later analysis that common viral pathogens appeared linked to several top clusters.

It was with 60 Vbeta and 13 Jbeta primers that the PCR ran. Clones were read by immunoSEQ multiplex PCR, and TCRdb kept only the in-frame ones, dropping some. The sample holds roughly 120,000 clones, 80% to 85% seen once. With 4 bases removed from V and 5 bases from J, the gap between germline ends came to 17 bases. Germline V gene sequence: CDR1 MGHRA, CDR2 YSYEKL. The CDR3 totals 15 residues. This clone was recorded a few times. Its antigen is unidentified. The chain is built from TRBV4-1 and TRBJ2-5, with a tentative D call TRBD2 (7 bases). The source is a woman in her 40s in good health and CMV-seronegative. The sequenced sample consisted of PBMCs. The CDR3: CASSRPSGGGETQYF. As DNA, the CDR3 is TGCGCCAGCAGCCGCCCTTCGGGGGGCGGGGAGACCCAGTACTTC.